The rows below give T cell receptor beta chains drawn from one sample of a study of blood T cells in healthy people across ages. TCRdb used MiXCR to reprocess the 5' RACE reads, holding one entry per CDR3 protein. The data show just over 1 million distinct CDR3 sequences, 45% seen once. The sample taken for sequencing was blood. Every receptor here comes from a woman aged 55-69 years in good health. The CDR3 runs from the conserved cysteine through the conserved F or W. Fields, in order: J gene, V gene, D gene, clone size, CDR3 protein, CDR3 DNA. A D gene is named only where the DNA matches it firmly. Size is stated for part of the rows, as once, few or many counts, or as a class when the clone is expanded.

TRBJ2-7 TRBV6-5 NA NA CASSYAIGSTLFYEQYF TGTGCCAGCAGTTACGCGATCGGTAGTACCTTATTCTACGAGCAGTACTTC
TRBJ2-7 TRBV12-3/TRBV12-4 NA NA CASSVDSFYCEQYF TGTGCCAGCAGTGTAGACAGCTTCTACTGCGAGCAGTACTTC
TRBJ2-1 TRBV20-1 TRBD2 few CSARAMGTSVDEQFF TGCAGTGCTAGAGCCATGGGTACTAGCGTTGATGAGCAGTTCTTC
TRBJ2-3 TRBV6-2/TRBV6-3 TRBD2 NA CASSYPLAGVPDTQYF TGTGCCAGCAGTTACCCCCTAGCGGGAGTCCCAGATACGCAGTATTTT
TRBJ2-3 TRBV6-1 TRBD2 few CASSGIGLAGRFTDTQYF TGTGCCAGCAGCGGTATAGGACTAGCGGGCCGTTTCACAGATACGCAGTATTTT
TRBJ2-1 TRBV2 TRBD1 NA CASSEGGQGRDEQFF TGTGCCAGCAGTGAGGGGGGACAGGGCAGGGATGAGCAGTTCTTC
TRBJ2-3 TRBV7-8 NA NA CASSLATIRTRTDTQYF TGTGCCAGCAGCTTAGCGACAATACGGACCCGCACAGATACGCAGTATTTT
TRBJ2-1 TRBV7-8 TRBD2 NA CASRGGSVAYNEQFF TGTGCCAGCAGGGGCGGGAGTGTTGCCTACAATGAGCAGTTCTTC
TRBJ2-3 TRBV12-3/TRBV12-4 NA NA CASSLALRSGSTDTQYF TGTGCCAGCAGTTTAGCGCTAAGGAGCGGGAGCACAGATACGCAGTATTTT
TRBJ2-7 TRBV9 NA few CASGGTDSRNEQYF TGTGCCAGCGGTGGTACCGACAGCAGGAACGAGCAGTACTTC
TRBJ2-7 TRBV11-2 NA NA CASSLDQGTYEQYF TGTGCCAGCAGCTTAGATCAGGGAACCTACGAGCAGTACTTC
TRBJ2-4 TRBV7-9 TRBD1 NA CASTPWTGAVNIQYF TGTGCCAGCACCCCGTGGACAGGGGCTGTAAACATTCAGTACTTC
TRBJ2-4 TRBV20-1 NA many CSAGGAVTPNIQYF TGCAGTGCTGGGGGGGCGGTCACTCCAAACATTCAGTACTTC
TRBJ2-3 TRBV9 NA many CASSQSLGTQYF TGTGCCAGCAGCCAGAGCTTGGGTACGCAGTATTTT
TRBJ2-4 TRBV30 TRBD1 few CAWSVQGATEQYF TGTGCCTGGAGTGTCCAGGGGGCGACAGAGCAGTACTTC
TRBJ2-1 TRBV9 TRBD2 once CASSARGTSAYNEQFF TGTGCCAGCAGCGCACGAGGGACTAGCGCCTACAATGAGCAGTTCTTC